This T cell receptor (beta chain) was sequenced in a study of vaccination and CD4 T cells after COVID-19. Across the study: Overlapping SARS-CoV-2, HCoV-NL63, HCoV-OC43 and HCoV-229E spike peptides were used to stimulate cells.

Points from the study as a whole: The study found that a median 86.3% of reactive clones in convalescent patients appeared only post-vaccination.

J gave up 4 bases and V 6 bases, and 8 bases lay outside the gene matches. The CDR3 runs 14 residues. Looked up from germline, CDR1 is DFQATT and CDR2 is SNEGSKA (reference sequence). This clonotype showed up just once. Its antigen is unidentified. Cultured CD4+ T cell DNA was sequenced using the Oncomine TCR Beta short-read assay. Genomic DNA was taken out of cultured CD4+ T cells by extraction. Using its own MiXCR run on the PCR reads, TCRdb lists one record per CDR3 protein. This table has some 20,000 distinct CDR3 sequences, approximately 60% appearing once. The treatment is: 10-day PBMC culture with coronavirus spike peptide pools or control peptides (ViraFEST assay).

The gene calls are TRBV20-1 and TRBJ2-1; 8 bases are shared with TRBD2. Specimen: CD4+ T cells from blood, cultured in vitro. The clonotype was recovered from a human donor who had recovered from COVID-19. CDR3 residues: CSAQTSGAYNEQFF. The CDR3 nucleotides are TGCAGTGCCCAAACTAGCGGAGCTTACAATGAGCAGTTCTTC.